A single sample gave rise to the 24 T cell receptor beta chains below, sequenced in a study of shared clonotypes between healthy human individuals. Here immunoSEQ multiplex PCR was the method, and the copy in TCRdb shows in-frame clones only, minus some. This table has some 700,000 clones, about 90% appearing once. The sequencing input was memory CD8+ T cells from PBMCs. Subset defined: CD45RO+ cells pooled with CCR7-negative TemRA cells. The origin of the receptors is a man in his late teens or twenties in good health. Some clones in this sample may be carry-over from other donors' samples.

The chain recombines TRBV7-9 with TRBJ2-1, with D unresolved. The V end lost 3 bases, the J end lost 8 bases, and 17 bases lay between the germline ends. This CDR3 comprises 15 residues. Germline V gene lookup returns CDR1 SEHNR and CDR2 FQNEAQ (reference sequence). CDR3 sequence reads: CASSFGLTYRDEQFF. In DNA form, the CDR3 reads TGTGCCAGCAGCTTCGGGCTAACGTATCGTGATGAGCAGTTCTTC.

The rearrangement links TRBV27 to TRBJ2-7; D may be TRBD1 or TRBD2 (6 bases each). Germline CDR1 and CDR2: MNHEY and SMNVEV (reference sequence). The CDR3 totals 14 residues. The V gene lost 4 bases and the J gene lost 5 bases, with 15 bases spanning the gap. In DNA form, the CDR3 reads TGTGCCAGCAGTTCCCGAGGGGGACTCGACGAGCAGTACTTC. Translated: CASSSRGGLDEQYF.

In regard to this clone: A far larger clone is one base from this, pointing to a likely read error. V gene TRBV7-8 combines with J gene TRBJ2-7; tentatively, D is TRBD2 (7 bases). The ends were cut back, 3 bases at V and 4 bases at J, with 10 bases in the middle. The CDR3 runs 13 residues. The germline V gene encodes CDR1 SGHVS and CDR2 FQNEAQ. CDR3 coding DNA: TGTGCCAGCAGCTTCGGGGGGCGGTACGAGCAGTACTTC. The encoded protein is CASSFGGRYEQYF.

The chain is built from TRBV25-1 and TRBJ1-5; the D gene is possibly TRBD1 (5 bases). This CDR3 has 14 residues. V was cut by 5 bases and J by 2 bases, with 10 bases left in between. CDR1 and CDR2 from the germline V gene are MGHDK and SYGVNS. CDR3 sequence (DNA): TGTGCCAGCAGTTGGGGGGAAGGCAATCAGCCCCAGCATTTT. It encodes CASSWGEGNQPQHF.

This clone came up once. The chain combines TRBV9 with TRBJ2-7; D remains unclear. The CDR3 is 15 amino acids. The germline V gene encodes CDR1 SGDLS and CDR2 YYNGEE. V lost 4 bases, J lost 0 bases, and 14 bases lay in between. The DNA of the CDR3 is TGTGCCAGCAGCCCCGACACTGGCCCCTCCTACGAGCAGTACTTC. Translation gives CASSPDTGPSYEQYF.

CDR3 in amino acids: CASSPPLGLGGSGEQYF. The CDR3 DNA reads TGTGCCAGCTCACCACCTTTGGGGCTCGGGGGCTCAGGGGAGCAGTACTTC. The genes are TRBV18 and TRBJ2-7, with D possibly being TRBD1 or TRBD2 (6 bases each). The CDR3 consists of 17 residues. V was cut by 0 bases and J by 7 bases, with 22 bases left in between. Looked up from germline, CDR1 is KGHSH and CDR2 is LQKENI.

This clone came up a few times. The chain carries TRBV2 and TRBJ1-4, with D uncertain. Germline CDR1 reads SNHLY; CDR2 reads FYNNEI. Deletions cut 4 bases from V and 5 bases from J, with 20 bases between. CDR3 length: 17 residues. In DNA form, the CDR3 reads TGTGCCAGCAGTGGAACCCCTGACGAGCTTCAGAATGAAAAACTGTTTTTT. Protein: CASSGTPDELQNEKLFF.

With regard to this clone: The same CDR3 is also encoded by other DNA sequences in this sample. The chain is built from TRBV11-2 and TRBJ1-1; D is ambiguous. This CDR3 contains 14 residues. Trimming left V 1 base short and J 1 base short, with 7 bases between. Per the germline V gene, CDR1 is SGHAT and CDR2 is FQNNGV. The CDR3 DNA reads TGTGCCAGCAGCTTAGGGCGTGGGAACACTGAAGCTTTCTTT. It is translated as CASSLGRGNTEAFF. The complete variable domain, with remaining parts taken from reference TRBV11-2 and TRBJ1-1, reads EAGVAQSPRYKIIEKRQSVAFWCNPISGHATLYWYQQILGQGPKLLIQFQNNGVVDDSQLPKDRFSAERLKGVDSTLKIQPAKLEDSAVYLCASSLGRGNTEAFFGQGTRLTVV.

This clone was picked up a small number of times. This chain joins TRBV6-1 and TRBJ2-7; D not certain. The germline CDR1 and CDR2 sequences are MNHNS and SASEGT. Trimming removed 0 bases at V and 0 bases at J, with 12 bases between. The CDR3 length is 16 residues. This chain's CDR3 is CASSEAPDTYSYEQYF. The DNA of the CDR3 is TGTGCCAGCAGTGAAGCGCCAGACACGTACTCCTACGAGCAGTACTTC.

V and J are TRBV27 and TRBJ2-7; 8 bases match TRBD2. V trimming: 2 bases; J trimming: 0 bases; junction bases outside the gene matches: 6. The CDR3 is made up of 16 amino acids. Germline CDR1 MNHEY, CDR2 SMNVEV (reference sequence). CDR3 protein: CASSLAGGMSSYEQYF. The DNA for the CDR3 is TGTGCCAGCAGTTTAGCGGGAGGAATGAGCTCCTACGAGCAGTACTTC.

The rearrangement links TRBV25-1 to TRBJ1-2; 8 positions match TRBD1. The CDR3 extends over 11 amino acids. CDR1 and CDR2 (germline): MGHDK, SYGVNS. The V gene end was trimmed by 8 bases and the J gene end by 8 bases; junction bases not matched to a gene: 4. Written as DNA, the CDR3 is TGTGCCAGCCTGGGACAGGAAGGCTACACCTTC. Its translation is CASLGQEGYTF.

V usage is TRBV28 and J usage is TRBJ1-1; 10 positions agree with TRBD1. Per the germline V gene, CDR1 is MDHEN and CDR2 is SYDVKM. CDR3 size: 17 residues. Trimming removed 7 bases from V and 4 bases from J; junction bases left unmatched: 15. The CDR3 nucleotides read TGTGCCAGCACTGTCCCGGAGACAGGGGGCTTTTTCACTGAAGCTTTCTTT. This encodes CASTVPETGGFFTEAFF.

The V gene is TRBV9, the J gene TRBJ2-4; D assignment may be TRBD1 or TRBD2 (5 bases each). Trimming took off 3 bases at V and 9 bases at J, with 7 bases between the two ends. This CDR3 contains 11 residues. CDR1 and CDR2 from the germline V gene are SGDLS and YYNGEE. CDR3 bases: TGTGCCAGCAGCGACGGGACCATTCAGTACTTC. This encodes CASSDGTIQYF.

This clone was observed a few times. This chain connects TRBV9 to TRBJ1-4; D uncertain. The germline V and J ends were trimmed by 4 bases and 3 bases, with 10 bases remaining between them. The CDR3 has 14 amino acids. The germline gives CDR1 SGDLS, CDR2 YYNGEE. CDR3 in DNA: TGTGCCAGCAGCCTCCAGGCGGCTAATGAAAAACTGTTTTTT. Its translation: CASSLQAANEKLFF.

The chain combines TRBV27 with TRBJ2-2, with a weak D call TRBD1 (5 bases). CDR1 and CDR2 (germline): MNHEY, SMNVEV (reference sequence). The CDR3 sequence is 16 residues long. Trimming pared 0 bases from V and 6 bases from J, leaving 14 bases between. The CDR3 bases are TGTGCCAGCAGTTTATCGGTGACAGTGGTTCCCGGGGAGCTGTTTTTT. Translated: CASSLSVTVVPGELFF.

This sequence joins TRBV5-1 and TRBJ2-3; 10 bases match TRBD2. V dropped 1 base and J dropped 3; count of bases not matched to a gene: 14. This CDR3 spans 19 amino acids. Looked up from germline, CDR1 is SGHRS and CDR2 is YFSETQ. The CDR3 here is CASSLTGLAGVTVTDTQYF. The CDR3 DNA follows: TGCGCCAGCAGCTTGACGGGCCTAGCGGGAGTTACCGTAACAGATACGCAGTATTTT.

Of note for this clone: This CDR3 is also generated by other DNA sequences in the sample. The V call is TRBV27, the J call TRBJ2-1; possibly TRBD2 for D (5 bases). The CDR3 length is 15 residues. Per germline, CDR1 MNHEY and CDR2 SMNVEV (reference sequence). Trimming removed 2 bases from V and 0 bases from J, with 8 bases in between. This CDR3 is CASSLTGSSYNEQFF. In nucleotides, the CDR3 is TGTGCCAGCAGTTTAACGGGGTCCTCCTACAATGAGCAGTTCTTC.

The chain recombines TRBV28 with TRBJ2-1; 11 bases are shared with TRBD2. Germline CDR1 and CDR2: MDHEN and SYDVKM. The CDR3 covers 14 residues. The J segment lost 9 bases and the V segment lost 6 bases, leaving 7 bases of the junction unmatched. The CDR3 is CASSLAGGRTEQFF. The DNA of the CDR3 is TGTGCCAGCAGCCTAGCGGGAGGACGCACTGAGCAGTTCTTC.

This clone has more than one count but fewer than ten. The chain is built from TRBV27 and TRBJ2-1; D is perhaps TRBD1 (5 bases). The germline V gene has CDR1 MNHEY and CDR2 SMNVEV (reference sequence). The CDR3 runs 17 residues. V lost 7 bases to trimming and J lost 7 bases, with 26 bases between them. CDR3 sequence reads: CASTDLIDSTVPNEQFF. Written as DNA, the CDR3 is TGTGCCAGCACCGATCTAATAGACAGTACCGTCCCGAATGAGCAGTTCTTC.

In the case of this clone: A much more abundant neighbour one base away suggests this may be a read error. In nucleotides, the CDR3 is TGTGCCAGCAGCTCCATGACAGATACGCAGTATTTT. As protein: CASSSMTDTQYF. The chain recombines TRBV11-1 with TRBJ2-3; D gene uncertain. Germline CDR1 reads SGHAT; CDR2 reads FQDESV (reference sequence). The CDR3 loop spans 12 amino acids. Trimming shortened V by 4 bases and J by 3 bases, and 5 bases separated the two germline ends.

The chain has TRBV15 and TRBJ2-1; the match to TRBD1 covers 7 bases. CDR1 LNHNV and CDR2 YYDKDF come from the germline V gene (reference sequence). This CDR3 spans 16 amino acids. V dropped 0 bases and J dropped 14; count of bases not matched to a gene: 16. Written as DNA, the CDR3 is TGTGCCACCAGCAGAGATTTTGTAGTTCGTCAGGGGGTGAAGTTCTTC. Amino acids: CATSRDFVVRQGVKFF.

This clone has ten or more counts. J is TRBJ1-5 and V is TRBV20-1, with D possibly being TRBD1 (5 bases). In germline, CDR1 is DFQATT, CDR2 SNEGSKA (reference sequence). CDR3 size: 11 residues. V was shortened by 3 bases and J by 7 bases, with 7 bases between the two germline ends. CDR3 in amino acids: CSASWGQPQHF. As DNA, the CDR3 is TGCAGTGCTAGTTGGGGGCAGCCCCAGCATTTT.

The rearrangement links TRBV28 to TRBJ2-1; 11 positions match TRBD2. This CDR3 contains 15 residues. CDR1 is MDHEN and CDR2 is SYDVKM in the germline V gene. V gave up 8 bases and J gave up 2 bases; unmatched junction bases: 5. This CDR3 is CASLIAGGTYNEQFF. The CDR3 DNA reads TGTGCCAGCCTCATAGCGGGAGGGACCTACAATGAGCAGTTCTTC.

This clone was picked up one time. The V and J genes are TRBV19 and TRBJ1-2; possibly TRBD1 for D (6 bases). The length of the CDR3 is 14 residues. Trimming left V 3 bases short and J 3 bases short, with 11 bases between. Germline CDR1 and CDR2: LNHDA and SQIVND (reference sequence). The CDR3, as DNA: TGTGCCAGTAGTATGGACAGAGGACACTATGGCTACACCTTC. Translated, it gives CASSMDRGHYGYTF.